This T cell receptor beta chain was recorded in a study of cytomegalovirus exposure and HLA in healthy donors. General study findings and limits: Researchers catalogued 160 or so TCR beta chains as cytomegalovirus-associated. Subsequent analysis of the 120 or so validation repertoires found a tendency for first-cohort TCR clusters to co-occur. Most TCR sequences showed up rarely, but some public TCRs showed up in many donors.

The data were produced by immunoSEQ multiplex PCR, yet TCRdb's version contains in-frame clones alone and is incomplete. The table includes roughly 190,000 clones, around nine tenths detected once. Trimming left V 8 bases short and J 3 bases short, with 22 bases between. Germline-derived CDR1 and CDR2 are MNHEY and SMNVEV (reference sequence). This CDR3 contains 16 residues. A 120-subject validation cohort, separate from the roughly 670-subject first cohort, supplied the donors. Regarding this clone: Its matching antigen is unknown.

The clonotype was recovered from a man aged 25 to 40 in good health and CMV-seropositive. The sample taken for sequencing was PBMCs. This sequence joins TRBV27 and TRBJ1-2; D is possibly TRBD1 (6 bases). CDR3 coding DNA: TGTGCCAGCTTCGCCAGATTCGGCAGGGGTGACTATGGCTACACCTTC. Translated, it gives CASFARFGRGDYGYTF.